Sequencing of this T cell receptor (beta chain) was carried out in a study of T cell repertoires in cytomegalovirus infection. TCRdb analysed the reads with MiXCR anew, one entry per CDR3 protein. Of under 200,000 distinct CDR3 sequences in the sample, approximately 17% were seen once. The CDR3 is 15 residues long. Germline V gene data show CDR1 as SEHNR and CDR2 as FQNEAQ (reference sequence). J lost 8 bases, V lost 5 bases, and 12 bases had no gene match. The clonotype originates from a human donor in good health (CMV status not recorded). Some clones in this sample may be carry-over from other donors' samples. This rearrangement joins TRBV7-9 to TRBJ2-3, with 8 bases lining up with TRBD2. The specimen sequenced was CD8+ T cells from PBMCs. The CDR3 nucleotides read TGTGCCAGCAGCCCAACGGGGTGGACTAGCCCTACGCAGTATTTT. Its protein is CASSPTGWTSPTQYF.